These 2 T cell receptor beta chains share one sample of origin, sequenced in a study of shared clonotypes between healthy human individuals. Sequencing used immunoSEQ multiplex PCR; TCRdb keeps in-frame clones, though not all of them. This sample carries some 650,000 clones, roughly 97% of them seen once, and the ten largest clones take around 0.06%. Material for sequencing was naive CD4+ T cells sorted from blood. The subset was: CD45RA+ positively selected. These receptors came from a woman aged 30 to 39 in good health.

This rearrangement joins TRBV5-4 to TRBJ1-1; D not resolved. The V end lost 3 bases, the J end lost 0 bases, and 9 bases lay between the germline ends. Per germline, CDR1 SGHNT and CDR2 YYREEE (reference sequence). CDR3 length equals 14 residues. The CDR3 protein is CASSSWGVNTEAFF. In nucleotides, the CDR3 is TGTGCCAGCAGCTCATGGGGAGTGAACACTGAAGCTTTCTTT.

The chain recombines TRBV6-1 with TRBJ2-7, with 7 positions matching TRBD2. V shed 7 bases and J 2 bases; nucleotides not matched to a gene: 8. Germline lookup yields CDR1 MNHNS and CDR2 SASEGT. The CDR3 extends over 14 amino acids. The CDR3 region has the DNA TGTGCCAGCAATGAGGGCGGGAGACCCTACGAGCAGTACTTC. Protein product: CASNEGGRPYEQYF.